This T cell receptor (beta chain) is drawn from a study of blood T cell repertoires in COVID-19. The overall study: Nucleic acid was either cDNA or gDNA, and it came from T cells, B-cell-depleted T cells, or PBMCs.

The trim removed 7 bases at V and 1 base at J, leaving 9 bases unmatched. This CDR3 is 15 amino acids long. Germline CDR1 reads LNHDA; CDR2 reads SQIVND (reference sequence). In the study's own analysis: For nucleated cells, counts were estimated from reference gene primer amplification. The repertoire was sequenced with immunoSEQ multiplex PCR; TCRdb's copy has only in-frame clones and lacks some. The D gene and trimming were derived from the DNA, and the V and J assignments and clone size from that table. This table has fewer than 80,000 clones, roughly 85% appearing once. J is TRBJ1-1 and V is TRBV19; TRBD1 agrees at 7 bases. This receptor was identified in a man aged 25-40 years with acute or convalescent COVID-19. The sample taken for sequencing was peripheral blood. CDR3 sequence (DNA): TGTGCCAGTACCCCGTTAAGGACAGGGAACACTGAAGCTTTCTTT. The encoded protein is CASTPLRTGNTEAFF.